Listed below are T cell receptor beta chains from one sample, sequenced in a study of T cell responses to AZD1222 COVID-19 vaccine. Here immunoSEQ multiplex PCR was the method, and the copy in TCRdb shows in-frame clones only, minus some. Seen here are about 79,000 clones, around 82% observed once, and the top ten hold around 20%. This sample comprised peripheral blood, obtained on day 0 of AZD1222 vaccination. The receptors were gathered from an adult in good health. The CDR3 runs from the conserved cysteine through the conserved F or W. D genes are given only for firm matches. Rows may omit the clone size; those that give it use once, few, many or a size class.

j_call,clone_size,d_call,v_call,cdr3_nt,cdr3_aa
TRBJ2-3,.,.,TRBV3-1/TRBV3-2,TGTGCCAGCAGCCAAGAATGGAGAAGTAGGGGGTCAGATACGCAGTATTTT,CASSQEWRSRGSDTQYF
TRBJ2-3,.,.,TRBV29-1,TGCAGCGTTGAAGATCGCAGCGGACGATCGACAGATACGCAGTATTTT,CSVEDRSGRSTDTQYF
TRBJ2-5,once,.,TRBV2,TGTGCCAGCAGTGAAGGTGGGCCTACACAAGAGACCCAGTACTTC,CASSEGGPTQETQYF
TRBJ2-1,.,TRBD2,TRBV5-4,TGTGCCAGCAGCTTGGCGGGGGGGAACAATGAGCAGTTCTTC,CASSLAGGNNEQFF
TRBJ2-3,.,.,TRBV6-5,TGTGCCAGCAGTAGGTATAAGGGCTCAGATACGCAGTATTTT,CASSRYKGSDTQYF
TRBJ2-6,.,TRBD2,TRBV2,TGTGCCAGCTTCCCCGTGGCAGCGGGAGCCGCTGGGGCCAACGTCCTGACTTTC,CASFPVAAGAAGANVLTF
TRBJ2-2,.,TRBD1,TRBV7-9,TGTGCCAGCAGCCTCCGGGACAGCAACACCGGGGAGCTGTTTTTT,CASSLRDSNTGELFF
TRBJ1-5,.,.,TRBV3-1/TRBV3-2,TGTGCCAGCAGCCAAGGGGGACGGTTTAGCAATCAGCCCCAGCATTTT,CASSQGGRFSNQPQHF
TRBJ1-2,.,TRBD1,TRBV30,TGTGCCTGGAGTCTGCCGGGACAGGGTTATGGCTACACCTTC,CAWSLPGQGYGYTF
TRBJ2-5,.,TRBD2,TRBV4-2,TGTGCCAGCAGCCTGTCTGGCGGGAGGGCCCAAGAGACCCAGTACTTC,CASSLSGGRAQETQYF
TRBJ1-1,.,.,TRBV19,TGTGCCAGTAGGGGGTGGGGGCGCGGCACTGAAGCTTTCTTT,CASRGWGRGTEAFF
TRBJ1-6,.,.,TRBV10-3,TGTGCCATCAGTGGGCGGAATAATTCACCCCTCCACTTT,CAISGRNNSPLHF
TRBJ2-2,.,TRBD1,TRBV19,TGTGCCAGTAGTCCAAGACAGGGGTATTCCGGGGAGCTGTTTTTT,CASSPRQGYSGELFF
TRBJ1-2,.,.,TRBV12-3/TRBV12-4,TGTGCCAGCAGTTTACGAGGGGGTGGCTACACCTTC,CASSLRGGGYTF
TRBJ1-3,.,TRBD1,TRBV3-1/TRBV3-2,TGTGCCAGCAGCCAAGGACAGGGGAGCTCTGGAAACACCATATATTTT,CASSQGQGSSGNTIYF
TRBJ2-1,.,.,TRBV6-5,TGTGCCAGCAGTTACTCGAACTTAGGAGGGAATGAGCAGTTCTTC,CASSYSNLGGNEQFF
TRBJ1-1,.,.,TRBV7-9,TGTGCCAGCACCCTGGGACAAAACACTGAAGCTTTCTTT,CASTLGQNTEAFF
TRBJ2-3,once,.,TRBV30,TGTGCCTGGAGTGCAGCATCCACAGATACGCAGTATTTT,CAWSAASTDTQYF
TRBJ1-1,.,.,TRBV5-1,TGCGCCAGCAGCTTGGCCGCGGGTGGGGACACTGAAGCTTTCTTT,CASSLAAGGDTEAFF
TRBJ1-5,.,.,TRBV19,TGTGCCAGTAGTAACGGGGGCTGGGGGAGCAATCAGCCCCAGCATTTT,CASSNGGWGSNQPQHF
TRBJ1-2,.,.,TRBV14,TGTGCCAGCAGCCAAAATCCGATCTATGGCTACACCTTC,CASSQNPIYGYTF
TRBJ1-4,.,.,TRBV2,TGTGCCAGCGGAGACCCAGCCGCTAATGAAAAACTGTTTTTT,CASGDPAANEKLFF
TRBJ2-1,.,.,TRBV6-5,TGTGCCAGCAGTTTTGACGGGTGGAATGAGCAGTTCTTC,CASSFDGWNEQFF
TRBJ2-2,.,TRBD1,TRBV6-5,TGTGCCAGCAGGGGGACAGTCAACACCGGGGAGCTGTTTTTT,CASRGTVNTGELFF
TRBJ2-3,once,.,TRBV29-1,TGCAGCGTAGAGGGGGTGGGAGATACGCAGTATTTT,CSVEGVGDTQYF
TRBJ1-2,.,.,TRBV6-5,TGTGCCACTAACGGGGGGCACTATGGCTACACCTTC,CATNGGHYGYTF
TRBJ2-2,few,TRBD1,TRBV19,TGTGCCAGTAGCGGGGACAGTATCACCGGGGAGCTGTTTTTT,CASSGDSITGELFF
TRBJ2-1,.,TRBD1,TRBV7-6,TGTGCCAGCAGCTCACCACGTGCTAAGCGTCGTGGGACAGGGGGCGAGAAGTTCTTC,CASSSPRAKRRGTGGEKFF
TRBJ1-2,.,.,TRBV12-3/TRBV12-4,TGTGCCAGCAGAGCCGAGGCGTATGGCTACACCTTC,CASRAEAYGYTF
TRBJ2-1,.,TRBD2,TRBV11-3,TGTGCCAGCAGCTTAGGGGCACTAGCGGGGCCTTACAATGAGCAGTTCTTC,CASSLGALAGPYNEQFF
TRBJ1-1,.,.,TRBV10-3,TGTGCCATCAGATCAGGGGCGAACACTGAAGCTTTCTTT,CAIRSGANTEAFF
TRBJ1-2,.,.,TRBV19,TGTGCCAGTAGTATAGAAAAAGGTTCAAGTTATGGCTACACCTTC,CASSIEKGSSYGYTF